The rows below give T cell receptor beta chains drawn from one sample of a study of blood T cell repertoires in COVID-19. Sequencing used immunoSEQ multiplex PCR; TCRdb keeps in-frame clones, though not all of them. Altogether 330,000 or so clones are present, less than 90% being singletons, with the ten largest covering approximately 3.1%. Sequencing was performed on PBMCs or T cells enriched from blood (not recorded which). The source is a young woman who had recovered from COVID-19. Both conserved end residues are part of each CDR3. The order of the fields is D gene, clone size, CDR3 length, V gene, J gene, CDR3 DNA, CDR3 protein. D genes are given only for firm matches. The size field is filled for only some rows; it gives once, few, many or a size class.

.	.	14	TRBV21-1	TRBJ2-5	TGTGCCAACCCCAAGGGACAGGGAAGCGAGACCCAGTACTTC	CANPKGQGSETQYF
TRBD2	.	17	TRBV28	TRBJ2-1	TGTGCCAGCAGTCCCGGGACTACCAAAAGGTCCTACAATGAGCAGTTCTTC	CASSPGTTKRSYNEQFF
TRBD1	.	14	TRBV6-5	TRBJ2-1	TGTGCCAGCAGGGCCGGGACAGCCTACAATGAGCAGTTCTTC	CASRAGTAYNEQFF
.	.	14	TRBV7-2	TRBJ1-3	TGTGCCAGCAGCTGGGGACATCTGGGAAACACCATATATTTT	CASSWGHLGNTIYF
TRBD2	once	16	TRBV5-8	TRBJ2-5	TGTGCCAGCAGCCTGGGACTAGCGGGATCACAAGAGACCCAGTACTTC	CASSLGLAGSQETQYF
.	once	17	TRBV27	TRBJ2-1	TGTGCCAGCAGTTTCCACCCCGGAGGGAGCTCCTACAATGAGCAGTTCTTC	CASSFHPGGSSYNEQFF
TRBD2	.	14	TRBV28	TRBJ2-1	TGTGCCAGCCTAGATAGGACTAGCGGGGCCCCTGAGTTCTTC	CASLDRTSGAPEFF
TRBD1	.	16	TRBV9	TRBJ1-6	TGTGCCAGCAGCGTCAGCGGACAGGGCGGCAATTCACCCCTCCACTTT	CASSVSGQGGNSPLHF
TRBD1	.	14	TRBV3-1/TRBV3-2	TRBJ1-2	TGTGCCAGCAGCACTACAGGGGCGAACTATGGCTACACCTTC	CASSTTGANYGYTF
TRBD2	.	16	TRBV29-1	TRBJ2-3	TGCAGCGTCTGGTGGACTAGCGGGAGGGACACAGATACGCAGTATTTT	CSVWWTSGRDTDTQYF
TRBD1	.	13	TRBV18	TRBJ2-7	TGTGCCAGCTCAGTGGGACAGCCCTACGAGCAGTACTTC	CASSVGQPYEQYF
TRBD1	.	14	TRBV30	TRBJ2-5	TGTGCCTGCCCCGGGACAGGGGGTGGAGAGACCCAGTACTTC	CACPGTGGGETQYF
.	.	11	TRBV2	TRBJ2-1	TGTGCCAGCAGTGTTAGGGAGAAGCAGTTCTTC	CASSVREKQFF
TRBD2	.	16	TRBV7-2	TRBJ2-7	TGTGCCAGCAGCCCACGGGAGGGGGGGGTTTCCTACGAGCAGTACTTC	CASSPREGGVSYEQYF
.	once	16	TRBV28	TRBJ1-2	TGTGCCAGCAGTTTAAGGGATCCGACAGGTCTCTATGGCTACACCTTC	CASSLRDPTGLYGYTF
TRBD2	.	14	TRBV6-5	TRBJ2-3	TGTGCCAGCAGGCGGGGGGTCCAAACAGATACGCAGTATTTT	CASRRGVQTDTQYF
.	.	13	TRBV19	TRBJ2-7	TGTGCCAGTAGTATAGATCCAGGCTACGAGCAGTACTTC	CASSIDPGYEQYF
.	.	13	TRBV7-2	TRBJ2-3	TGTGCCAGCAGCCCCCGGTTGCTGGATACGCAGTATTTT	CASSPRLLDTQYF
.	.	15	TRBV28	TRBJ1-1	TGTGCCAGCAGTCCTGACAAGCACCTGAACACTGAAGCTTTCTTT	CASSPDKHLNTEAFF
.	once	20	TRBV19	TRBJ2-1	TGTGCCAGTAGCACACCGGGGATATTTGAGGTTGGAAGCTCCTACAATGAGCAGTTCTTC	CASSTPGIFEVGSSYNEQFF
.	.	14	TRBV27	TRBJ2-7	TGTGCCAGCAGTTTCGGGTCACCTCAGTACGAGCAGTACTTC	CASSFGSPQYEQYF
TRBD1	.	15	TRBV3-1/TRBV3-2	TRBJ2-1	TGTGCCAGCAGCCAAGATCCAGGGGGTTGGAATGAGCAGTTCTTC	CASSQDPGGWNEQFF
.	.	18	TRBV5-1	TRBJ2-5	TGCGCCAGCAGCTTGGACGGCGGGACCTTCTTCATCCAAGAGACCCAGTACTTC	CASSLDGGTFFIQETQYF
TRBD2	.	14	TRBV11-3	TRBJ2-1	TGTGCCAGCAGCTCCGGGACTAGTGACAATGAGCAGTTCTTC	CASSSGTSDNEQFF
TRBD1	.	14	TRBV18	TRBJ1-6	TGTGCCAGCTCACCAGGGACAGGGCATTCACCCCTCCACTTT	CASSPGTGHSPLHF
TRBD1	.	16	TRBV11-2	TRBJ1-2	TGTGCCAGCAGCCACGGACAGGGGGCGGGATACTATGGCTACACCTTC	CASSHGQGAGYYGYTF
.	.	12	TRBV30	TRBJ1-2	TGTGCCTGGAGTAGACTGTACTATGGCTACACCTTC	CAWSRLYYGYTF
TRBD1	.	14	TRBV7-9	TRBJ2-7	TGTGCCAGCAGCTTAGGACAGGGAATGGACGAGCAGTACTTC	CASSLGQGMDEQYF
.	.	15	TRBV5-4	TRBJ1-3	TGTGCCAGCAGCTTGAGGGGCCAGACTGGAAACACCATATATTTT	CASSLRGQTGNTIYF
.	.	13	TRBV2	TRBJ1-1	TGTGCCAGCGGAGATGGCAGGGCCACTGAAGCTTTCTTT	CASGDGRATEAFF
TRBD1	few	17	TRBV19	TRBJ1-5	TGTGCCAGTAGTTCGGGACAGCCCTTGGTGAGCAATCAGCCCCAGCATTTT	CASSSGQPLVSNQPQHF
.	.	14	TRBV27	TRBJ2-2	TGTGCCAGCAGTTTATTGTTGGTAGCCGGGGAGCTGTTTTTT	CASSLLLVAGELFF
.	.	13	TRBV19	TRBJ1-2	TGTGCCAGTAGTCCTCTCGGGGGGAGTGGCTACACCTTC	CASSPLGGSGYTF
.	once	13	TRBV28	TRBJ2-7	TGTGCCAGCAGTTTATCGTCGCGCTACGAGCAGTACTTC	CASSLSSRYEQYF
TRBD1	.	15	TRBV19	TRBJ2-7	TGTGCCAGTAGAGCCACCGGGACAGGGAATAACGAGCAGTACTTC	CASRATGTGNNEQYF
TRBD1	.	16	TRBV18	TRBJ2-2	TGTGCCAGCTCACCAAGGGACAGCACGAACACCGGGGAGCTGTTTTTT	CASSPRDSTNTGELFF
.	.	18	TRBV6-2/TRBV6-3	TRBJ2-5	TGTGCCAGCAGTCTTAACCGCCTAGGATTGGGGGGGGCAGAGACCCAGTACTTC	CASSLNRLGLGGAETQYF
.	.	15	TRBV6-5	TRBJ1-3	TGTGCCAGCAGTTCCCCGGCGACAGGACGTAACACCATATATTTT	CASSSPATGRNTIYF
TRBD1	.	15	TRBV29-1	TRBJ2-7	TGCAGCGTCAGGAAGTCACAGGGGCGATGGGACGAGCAGTACTTC	CSVRKSQGRWDEQYF
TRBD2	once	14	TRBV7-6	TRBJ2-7	TGTGCCAGCAGTCTTACTAGCGGGAGTTACGAGCAGTACTTC	CASSLTSGSYEQYF
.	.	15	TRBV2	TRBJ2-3	TGTGCCAGCAGTGACCCTAGCAGTAGCACAGATACGCAGTATTTT	CASSDPSSSTDTQYF